This T cell receptor (beta chain) was identified in a study of technical replicates of blood from a few donors. This CDR3 spans 16 amino acids. J was trimmed by 8 bases and V by 5 bases; bases with no gene match: 13. In germline, CDR1 is SGHAT, CDR2 FQNNGV. The assay was immunoSEQ multiplex PCR, and TCRdb's table has in-frame clones only and misses some. Among roughly 72,000 clones, 85% to 95% were seen once, and the ten largest hold about 0.4%. This clonotype was sampled from a human donor in good health. The chain joins TRBV11-2 to TRBJ2-1; 9 positions match TRBD2. Material: T cells isolated from PBMCs. DNA of the CDR3: TGTGCCAGCAGCGAGTACTGGCGGGAGGGCGGCGATGAGCAGTTCTTC. Residues: CASSEYWREGGDEQFF.